This T cell receptor beta chain was sequenced for a study of blood T cell repertoires in COVID-19. In the study overall: The study drew acute and convalescent COVID-19 samples from the United States, Italy and Spain.

TCRdb keeps only in-frame clones here, not all; method: immunoSEQ multiplex PCR. Among some 140,000 clones listed, roughly 83% were seen once. This CDR3 spans 15 amino acids. The germline V and J ends were trimmed by 4 bases and 1 base, with 11 bases remaining between them. The V gene's germline CDR1 is MGHRA and CDR2 YSYEKL. Sequences were obtained from peripheral blood. The chain links TRBV4-1 to TRBJ2-1, with D tentatively TRBD2 (5 bases). The receptor's source is a woman older than 75 with acute or convalescent COVID-19. The CDR3 is CASSLRDGSYNEQFF. CDR3 bases: TGCGCCAGCAGCCTTCGGGATGGTTCCTACAATGAGCAGTTCTTC.